This T cell receptor beta chain originates from a study of identical twins. Whole-study findings and limits: Reduced insertions were recorded for abundant cord blood beta clonotypes, with no such pattern in memory repertoires.

This clonotype was observed at least ten times. The target antigen is unknown. A universal primer site was created by template switching, with the cDNA bearing unique molecular identifiers. Each CDR3 protein is one row after TCRdb ran MiXCR on the 5' RACE reads. This table has roughly 290,000 distinct CDR3 sequences, less than 9% appearing once. CDR3 length equals 17 residues. Germline V gene lookup returns CDR1 DFQATT and CDR2 SNEGSKA (reference sequence). V lost 4 bases, J lost 0 bases, and 14 bases stayed unmatched. The same data also contributed to another study, on yellow fever vaccine responses in identical twins. As reported in that work: Reports say the vaccine T cell response in twins looked partly convergent and partly personalized.

This clonotype originated in a woman aged 18-29 years in good health. This chain uses TRBV20-1 with TRBJ2-7; 8 bases are shared with TRBD2. Sample: memory (CD45RO+) T cells sorted from blood. CDR3 coding DNA: TGCAGTGCTATGGGTCTAGCGGGCATTGGGAGCTCCTACGAGCAGTACTTC. As protein: CSAMGLAGIGSSYEQYF.